Listed here are 8 T cell receptor beta chains from one sample, sequenced in a study of blood T cell repertoires in COVID-19. The assay was immunoSEQ multiplex PCR, and TCRdb's table has in-frame clones only and misses some. The sample has about 160,000 clones, 70% to 90% seen once. The sequenced material came from peripheral blood. Source of these receptors: a woman aged 50 to 60 with COVID-19, enrolled during active disease.

The chain joins TRBV19 to TRBJ1-4; D not resolved. Per the germline V gene, CDR1 is LNHDA and CDR2 is SQIVND (reference sequence). Trimming cost V 4 bases and J 6 bases, with 3 bases left between them. CDR3 size: 11 residues. The CDR3 nucleotides are TGTGCCAGTAGTAGAGATGAAAAACTGTTTTTT. Its protein is CASSRDEKLFF.

This rearrangement joins TRBV19 to TRBJ1-5; 10 bases are a match to TRBD1. Germline values: CDR1 LNHDA, CDR2 SQIVND (reference sequence). CDR3 length: 16 amino acids. V was pared by 2 bases and J by 5 bases, with 6 bases of the junction left unmatched. CDR3 DNA sequence: TGTGCCAGTAGTATATCAGGACAGGGGGACTATCAGCCCCAGCATTTT. Protein product: CASSISGQGDYQPQHF.

V usage is TRBV9 and J usage is TRBJ2-7; tentatively, D is TRBD2 (6 bases). Germline V gene data show CDR1 as SGDLS and CDR2 as YYNGEE. V was clipped by 4 bases and J by 1 base, with 18 bases between them. There are 16 residues in the CDR3. The CDR3 DNA sequence: TGTGCCAGCAGCCCGGAGGAAGCGGGCCCTTCCTACGAGCAGTACTTC. The encoded protein is CASSPEEAGPSYEQYF. Complete variable domain (other parts from reference TRBV9 and TRBJ2-7): DSGVTQTPKHLITATGQRVTLRCSPRSGDLSVYWYQQSLDQGLQFLIQYYNGEERAKGNILERFSAQQFPDLHSELNLSSLELGDSALYFCASSPEEAGPSYEQYFGPGTRLTVT.

The rearrangement joins TRBV9 to TRBJ2-2, with D possibly TRBD1 on 5 matching bases. Trimming left V 4 bases short and J 1 base short, with 11 bases between. This CDR3 contains 15 residues. CDR1 is SGDLS, CDR2 YYNGEE, per germline. Here the CDR3 DNA reads TGTGCCAGCAGCATTTTTCAGGGGAACACCGGGGAGCTGTTTTTT. Its translation is CASSIFQGNTGELFF.

This chain links TRBV28 with TRBJ2-7, with 7 bases lining up with TRBD2. Germline V CDR1 and CDR2: MDHEN, SYDVKM. Trimming at V came to 5 bases and at J to 2 bases, leaving 6 bases not matched to a gene. CDR3 length: 14 amino acids. The chain's CDR3 is CASSPASGPYEQYF. The CDR3 DNA is TGTGCCAGCAGTCCCGCTAGCGGACCCTACGAGCAGTACTTC.

CDR3 sequence: CASSYSGTANSPLHF. CDR3 DNA: TGTGCCAGTAGTTATTCCGGGACAGCAAATTCACCCCTCCACTTT. This rearrangement joins TRBV19 to TRBJ1-6, with TRBD1 matching over 7 bases. V gave up 5 bases and J gave up 7 bases; unmatched junction bases: 8. CDR3 length: 15 residues. Germline CDR1 reads LNHDA; CDR2 reads SQIVND (reference sequence).

V and J are TRBV6-5 and TRBJ1-2; D may be TRBD1 (5 bases). The CDR3 runs to 14 residues. Germline V gives CDR1 MNHEY, CDR2 SVGAGI. The V gene lost 5 bases and the J gene lost 3 bases, with 13 bases spanning the gap. In DNA form, the CDR3 reads TGTGCCAGCAGTCCACCGGGGGTCGACTATGGCTACACCTTC. Translating it yields CASSPPGVDYGYTF.

The table lists this clone with a count of one. The V call is TRBV15, the J call TRBJ2-1; the match to TRBD2 covers 13 bases. V gave up 2 bases and J gave up 4 bases; unmatched junction bases: 2. CDR3 length equals 16 residues. Germline V gives CDR1 LNHNV, CDR2 YYDKDF (reference sequence). The DNA for the CDR3 is TGTGCCACCAGCAGAACTAGCGGGGGGGCTTACAATGAGCAGTTCTTC. Translation gives CATSRTSGGAYNEQFF.